Listed below are T cell receptor beta chains from one sample, sequenced in a study of blood T cell repertoires in COVID-19. Method: immunoSEQ multiplex PCR; TCRdb's copy keeps in-frame clones and lacks some. The table has 35,000 to 50,000 clones, roughly 87% seen once; the top ten hold approximately 15%. The sample consisted of peripheral blood. These receptors were taken from a man between 60 and 75 years old with active COVID-19. CDR3s include the opening cysteine and the closing phenylalanine or tryptophan. Each record gives: CDR3 length, clone size, D gene, V gene, J gene, CDR3 DNA, CDR3 protein. A D gene is named only where the DNA matches it firmly. The size field is filled for only some rows; it gives once, few, many or a size class.

>14|.|.|TRBV6-4|TRBJ2-2
TGTGCCAGCAGTGACTATACAGGGACCGGGGAGCTGTTTTTT
CASSDYTGTGELFF
>14|.|.|TRBV7-9|TRBJ1-2
.
CATRREGQSYGCTF
>12|.|.|TRBV29-1|TRBJ1-2
TGCAGCAATGAGAGCCCAGGGGCCGGCTACACCTTC
CSNESPGAGYTF
>13|.|TRBD1|TRBV3-1/TRBV3-2|TRBJ2-5
TGTGCCAGCAGCGCCGACAGGGTGGAGACCCAGTACTTC
CASSADRVETQYF
>14|.|TRBD1|TRBV11-1|TRBJ2-7
TGTGCCAGCAGCGCCATGACAGGGGCCGGCGAGCAGTACTTC
CASSAMTGAGEQYF
>16|.|.|TRBV6-2/TRBV6-3|TRBJ2-7
TGTGCCAGCAGTTACCCCCTGAGCGGGTCAACCTACGAGCAGTACTTC
CASSYPLSGSTYEQYF
>16|.|TRBD1|TRBV7-9|TRBJ1-1
TGTGCCAGCAGCTCCCCCCCGACAGGGCAGAACACTGAAGCTTTCTTT
CASSSPPTGQNTEAFF
>15|.|TRBD1|TRBV28|TRBJ2-7
TGTGCCAGCAGCTCCGCCGGGACAGGGGGCTACGAGCAGTACTTC
CASSSAGTGGYEQYF
>16|once|.|TRBV11-2|TRBJ2-1
TGTGCCAGCAGCACACTCCGGGACACCCCGTACAATGAGCAGTTCTTC
CASSTLRDTPYNEQFF
>15|.|TRBD2|TRBV5-1|TRBJ2-3
TGCGCCAGCAGCGGTCGGCTAGCGGGTACAGATACGCAGTATTTT
CASSGRLAGTDTQYF
>15|.|TRBD1|TRBV5-4|TRBJ1-1
TGTGCCAGCAGGATACCAGGGGGAAGGGACACTGAAGCTTTCTTT
CASRIPGGRDTEAFF
>13|.|.|TRBV5-1|TRBJ1-1
TGCGCCAGCAGCGTGGGACAGAACACTGAAGCTTTCTTT
CASSVGQNTEAFF
>11|.|TRBD1|TRBV19|TRBJ2-7
TGTGCCAGCCAGGGGGCCTACGAGCAGTACTTC
CASQGAYEQYF